These T cell receptor beta chains were read from a single sample in a study of blood T cell repertoires in COVID-19. Profiling relied on immunoSEQ multiplex PCR, and the TCRdb table lists in-frame clones only, not all of them. The sample shows around 280,000 clones, approximately 84% of them seen only once. What was sequenced was peripheral blood. The receptors were gathered from a woman in her thirties who had recovered from COVID-19. CDR3s include the opening cysteine and the closing phenylalanine or tryptophan. A D gene is named only where the DNA matches it firmly. A row's size may be missing; if present it is once, few, many or a size class.

v_gene: TRBV11-2; abundance: NA; d_gene: NA; j_gene: TRBJ1-1; CDR3aa: CASSLGLGGQGTEAFF; CDR3nt: TGTGCCAGCAGCTTAGGTCTCGGGGGGCAAGGCACTGAAGCTTTCTTT
v_gene: TRBV14; abundance: NA; d_gene: NA; j_gene: TRBJ2-2; CDR3aa: CASSPTRSTGELFF; CDR3nt: TGTGCCAGCAGCCCGACTAGATCCACCGGGGAGCTGTTTTTT
v_gene: TRBV10-3; abundance: NA; d_gene: TRBD1; j_gene: TRBJ1-2; CDR3aa: CAIRGQTNYGYTF; CDR3nt: TGTGCCATCAGGGGACAGACTAACTATGGCTACACCTTC
v_gene: TRBV6-5; abundance: NA; d_gene: NA; j_gene: TRBJ1-1; CDR3aa: CASSYTLNTEAFF; CDR3nt: TGTGCCAGCAGTTACACTCTGAACACTGAAGCTTTCTTT
v_gene: TRBV6-1; abundance: once; d_gene: NA; j_gene: TRBJ2-7; CDR3aa: CASSDPARNLYEQYF; CDR3nt: TGTGCCAGCAGTGATCCCGCCAGAAATCTCTACGAGCAGTACTTC
v_gene: TRBV2; abundance: NA; d_gene: TRBD1; j_gene: TRBJ2-2; CDR3aa: CASSVGTGGDPGELFF; CDR3nt: TGTGCCAGCAGTGTGGGGACAGGGGGAGATCCCGGGGAGCTGTTTTTT
v_gene: TRBV2; abundance: NA; d_gene: NA; j_gene: TRBJ1-3; CDR3aa: CASSGLGAYSGNTIYF; CDR3nt: TGTGCCAGCAGTGGACTAGGGGCCTACTCTGGAAACACCATATATTTT
v_gene: TRBV2; abundance: NA; d_gene: TRBD2; j_gene: TRBJ2-5; CDR3aa: CASSSLAVQETQYF; CDR3nt: TGTGCCAGTTCAAGCCTAGCGGTCCAAGAGACCCAGTACTTC
v_gene: TRBV19; abundance: NA; d_gene: TRBD1; j_gene: TRBJ2-2; CDR3aa: CASDRGRTGELFF; CDR3nt: TGTGCCAGTGACAGGGGGCGTACCGGGGAGCTGTTTTTT
v_gene: TRBV2; abundance: NA; d_gene: NA; j_gene: TRBJ2-3; CDR3aa: CASLGLGTQYF; CDR3nt: TGTGCCAGCCTTGGGCTGGGTACGCAGTATTTT
v_gene: TRBV11-2; abundance: NA; d_gene: NA; j_gene: TRBJ1-6; CDR3aa: CASSFWGGNSPLHF; CDR3nt: TGTGCCAGCAGCTTCTGGGGAGGGAATTCACCCCTCCACTTT
v_gene: TRBV5-1; abundance: NA; d_gene: TRBD2; j_gene: TRBJ2-5; CDR3aa: CASRGLRGAEWTQYF; CDR3nt: TGCGCCAGCAGGGGATTGCGGGGGGCCGAGTGGACCCAGTACTTC
v_gene: TRBV3-1/TRBV3-2; abundance: NA; d_gene: NA; j_gene: TRBJ2-2; CDR3aa: CASSITAGGTGELFF; CDR3nt: TGTGCCAGCTCCATTACAGCCGGGGGCACCGGGGAGCTGTTTTTT
v_gene: TRBV7-2; abundance: NA; d_gene: TRBD2; j_gene: TRBJ2-3; CDR3aa: CASSFAGARGDTQYF; CDR3nt: TGTGCCAGCAGCTTTGCGGGAGCCCGGGGAGATACGCAGTATTTT
v_gene: TRBV19; abundance: NA; d_gene: NA; j_gene: TRBJ1-2; CDR3aa: CASSATAYGYTF; CDR3nt: TGTGCCAGTAGTGCGACAGCGTATGGCTACACCTTC
v_gene: TRBV3-1/TRBV3-2; abundance: NA; d_gene: NA; j_gene: TRBJ2-7; CDR3aa: CASSPGQGQNYEQYF; CDR3nt: TGTGCCAGCAGTCCCGGTCAGGGGCAAAACTACGAGCAGTACTTC
v_gene: TRBV7-9; abundance: NA; d_gene: TRBD1; j_gene: TRBJ1-2; CDR3aa: CASRTTGPYGYTF; CDR3nt: TGTGCCAGCAGAACGACAGGGCCCTATGGCTACACCTTC
v_gene: TRBV28; abundance: once; d_gene: NA; j_gene: TRBJ2-7; CDR3aa: CASQRDATREQYF; CDR3nt: TGTGCCAGCCAACGAGACGCGACTCGGGAGCAGTACTTC
v_gene: TRBV7-2; abundance: NA; d_gene: NA; j_gene: TRBJ1-2; CDR3aa: CASSYGQLIYGYTF; CDR3nt: TGTGCCAGCAGCTACGGACAACTAATTTATGGCTACACCTTC
v_gene: TRBV3-1/TRBV3-2; abundance: NA; d_gene: NA; j_gene: TRBJ2-1; CDR3aa: CASSQGAGTYNEQFF; CDR3nt: TGTGCCAGCAGCCAAGGGGCGGGAACATACAATGAGCAGTTCTTC
v_gene: TRBV5-4; abundance: NA; d_gene: TRBD1; j_gene: TRBJ2-1; CDR3aa: CASSQKTGGNEQFF; CDR3nt: TGTGCCAGCAGCCAAAAGACAGGGGGCAATGAGCAGTTCTTC
v_gene: TRBV27; abundance: once; d_gene: TRBD1; j_gene: TRBJ1-5; CDR3aa: CASRTGYSNQPQHF; CDR3nt: TGTGCCAGCAGGACAGGGTATAGCAATCAGCCCCAGCATTTT